Listed below are T cell receptor beta chains from one sample, sequenced in a study of T cells in Graves' hyperthyroidism and ophthalmopathy. MiXCR, applied by TCRdb to the multiplex PCR reads, yields one record per CDR3 protein. The sample contains about 560,000 distinct CDR3 sequences, approximately 15% of which appear only once. The sequencing sample was made of blood. All receptors derive from a woman between 25 and 40 years old with Graves' hyperthyroidism. Both conserved end residues are part of each CDR3. The order of the fields is J gene, V gene, D gene, clone size, CDR3 protein, CDR3 DNA. The D gene is left open where the match is weak. Clone size is not always given. Where it is, it says once, few, many or a class for expanded clones.

>TRBJ1-1|TRBV15|NA|few
CATSRDFGGVEAFF
TGTGCCACCAGCAGAGATTTTGGGGGAGTTGAAGCTTTCTTT
>TRBJ2-1|TRBV12-5|NA|NA
CASGLAALAGSYNEQFF
TGTGCTAGTGGTTTGGCCGCTCTCGCGGGCAGTTACAATGAGCAGTTCTTC
>TRBJ2-3|TRBV20-1|TRBD2|NA
CSARRVGSGRVVGDTQYF
TGCAGTGCTAGACGGGTCGGGAGCGGGAGGGTAGTAGGTGATACGCAGTATTTT
>TRBJ2-5|TRBV9|NA|few
CASSGTPWETQYF
TGTGCCAGCAGCGGGACACCCTGGGAGACCCAGTACTTC
>TRBJ2-1|TRBV24-1|TRBD2|many
CATSAGGLAGFRAEQFF
TGTGCCACCAGTGCCGGCGGACTAGCGGGTTTCAGGGCTGAGCAGTTCTTC
>TRBJ1-1|TRBV2|NA|many
CASSEGGNTEAFF
TGTGCCAGCAGTGAAGGGGGGAACACTGAAGCTTTCTTT
>TRBJ1-1|TRBV19|TRBD1|NA
CASSIGTGGSIAEAFF
TGTGCCAGTAGTATTGGCACAGGGGGAAGTATCGCTGAAGCTTTCTTT
>TRBJ2-1|TRBV11-2|TRBD2|many
CASSLFRPLAGVNNEQFF
TGTGCCAGCAGCTTATTTAGGCCACTAGCGGGAGTTAATAATGAGCAGTTCTTC
>TRBJ2-1|TRBV5-1|NA|NA
CASSQEGGAYNEQFF
TGCGCCAGCAGCCAGGAGGGGGGGGCTTACAATGAGCAGTTCTTC
>TRBJ2-7|TRBV20-1|NA|many
CSARDPLALEQYF
TGCAGTGCTAGAGATCCCCTGGCGCTCGAGCAGTACTTC
>TRBJ1-1|TRBV5-5|NA|many
CASSVDGGNTEAFF
TGTGCCAGCAGCGTTGACGGAGGGAACACTGAAGCTTTCTTT
>TRBJ2-7|TRBV7-9|NA|many
CASSLVPEQQYF
TGTGCCAGCAGCTTAGTCCCCGAGCAGCAGTACTTC
>TRBJ2-2|TRBV27|TRBD2|few
CASSPLWGGGELFF
TGTGCCAGCAGTCCGCTCTGGGGGGGGGGGGAGCTGTTTTTT
>TRBJ1-1|TRBV6-5|NA|many
CASSYSGLRTEAFF
TGTGCCAGCAGTTACTCTGGGTTACGCACTGAAGCTTTCTTT
>TRBJ1-5|TRBV30|NA|many
CAWSDNSGGGLGQPQHF
TGTGCCTGGAGTGATAACTCGGGAGGCGGGCTTGGACAGCCCCAGCATTTT
>TRBJ2-1|TRBV27|NA|many
CASSSIGLSNEQFF
TGTGCCAGCAGTTCGATAGGACTATCCAATGAGCAGTTCTTC
>TRBJ1-3|TRBV6-5|NA|few
CASSYSGRASGNTIYF
TGTGCCAGCAGTTACTCCGGCAGGGCCTCTGGAAACACCATATATTTT
>TRBJ2-1|TRBV3-1|NA|NA
CASTQGGLLYNEQFF
TGTGCCAGCACCCAAGGGGGGCTACTCTACAATGAGCAGTTCTTC
>TRBJ2-2|TRBV4-1|TRBD1|NA
CASSQVRGRFGELFF
TGCGCCAGCAGCCAGGTCAGGGGGCGCTTCGGGGAGCTGTTTTTT
>TRBJ2-7|TRBV12-3/TRBV12-4|TRBD1|NA
CASSLDHTGDEQYF
TGTGCCAGCAGTTTAGACCACACAGGGGACGAGCAGTACTTC
>TRBJ1-2|TRBV6-1|NA|many
CASSEDSLRNYGYTF
TGTGCCAGCAGCGAAGACTCCCTCAGAAACTATGGCTACACCTTC
>TRBJ2-2|TRBV19|TRBD2|NA
CASSIAAGGPGELFF
TGTGCCAGTAGTATAGCGGCGGGAGGGCCCGGGGAGCTGTTTTTT
>TRBJ2-7|TRBV4-1|TRBD2|NA
CASSPSTSGRSSYEQYF
TGCGCCAGCAGCCCGAGCACTAGCGGACGTAGCTCCTACGAGCAGTACTTC
>TRBJ2-7|TRBV2|TRBD2|many
CASSEAASGSYEQYF
TGTGCCAGCAGTGAAGCGGCTAGCGGGAGCTACGAGCAGTACTTC
>TRBJ2-7|TRBV7-9|TRBD1|NA
CASSSTGFALSEQYF
TGTGCCAGCAGCTCGACAGGGTTTGCGTTGAGCGAGCAGTACTTC
>TRBJ2-7|TRBV29-1|NA|few
CSVTESYEQYF
TGCAGCGTGACAGAAAGCTACGAGCAGTACTTC
>TRBJ1-5|TRBV7-2|NA|NA
CASSPPGGGLGHQPQHF
TGTGCCAGCAGCCCTCCCGGTGGGGGGCTTGGCCATCAGCCCCAGCATTTT
>TRBJ2-3|TRBV5-1|TRBD1|many
CASSSRKGTGGPNSTDTQYF
TGCGCCAGCAGCTCCCGGAAAGGGACAGGGGGCCCTAATAGCACAGATACGCAGTATTTT
>TRBJ2-2|TRBV6-1|NA|NA
CASMGSPNTGELFF
TGTGCCAGCATGGGTAGCCCGAACACCGGGGAGCTGTTTTTT
>TRBJ2-1|TRBV4-3|NA|NA
CASSQTAQIAYNEQFF
TGCGCCAGCAGCCAAACGGCACAAATAGCCTACAATGAGCAGTTCTTC
>TRBJ1-2|TRBV2|NA|few
CASVNIQCDYGYTF
TGTGCCAGCGTAAATATACAGTGTGATTATGGCTACACCTTC
>TRBJ2-3|TRBV30|NA|many
CAWNLDFTDTQYF
TGTGCCTGGAATTTGGACTTCACAGATACGCAGTATTTT
>TRBJ2-1|TRBV18|TRBD2|NA
CASSPPSGGSYNEQFF
TGTGCCAGCTCACCACCAAGCGGGGGCTCCTACAATGAGCAGTTCTTC
>TRBJ2-1|TRBV7-6|TRBD2|many
CASTTPAGGYNEQFF
TGTGCCAGCACCACACCAGCGGGAGGGTACAATGAGCAGTTCTTC
>TRBJ2-3|TRBV4-2|TRBD2|NA
CASSARLAGGQDTQYF
TGTGCCAGCAGCGCCCGACTAGCGGGAGGGCAAGATACGCAGTATTTT
>TRBJ1-2|TRBV28|TRBD1|few
CASRPGDRVYGYTF
TGTGCCAGCAGGCCTGGAGACAGGGTCTATGGCTACACCTTC
>TRBJ2-5|TRBV5-1|NA|few
CAISKTGDHQETQYF
TGCGCCATCTCAAAGACAGGAGATCACCAAGAGACCCAGTACTTC
>TRBJ2-2|TRBV20-1|NA|NA
CSAGVPGELFF
TGCAGTGCGGGAGTACCCGGGGAGCTGTTTTTT
>TRBJ2-4|TRBV3-1|NA|NA
CASSGAGKNIQYF
TGTGCCAGCAGCGGGGCGGGGAAAAACATTCAGTACTTC
>TRBJ2-3|TRBV29-1|TRBD2|NA
CSVGLFRPGLAAVVAQYF
TGCAGCGTTGGCCTTTTTCGTCCCGGACTAGCGGCCGTAGTCGCGCAGTATTTT
>TRBJ1-5|TRBV6-1|TRBD1|many
CASSEAGGVQPQHF
TGTGCCAGCAGTGAAGCAGGGGGCGTTCAGCCCCAGCATTTT
>TRBJ2-5|TRBV24-1|TRBD1|few
CATSDEQGARGLETQYF
TGTGCCACCAGTGATGAACAGGGGGCGCGCGGTTTGGAGACCCAGTACTTC
>TRBJ2-2|TRBV3-1|NA|NA
CASSQEVGTGELFF
TGTGCCAGCAGCCAAGAGGTGGGGACCGGGGAGCTGTTTTTT